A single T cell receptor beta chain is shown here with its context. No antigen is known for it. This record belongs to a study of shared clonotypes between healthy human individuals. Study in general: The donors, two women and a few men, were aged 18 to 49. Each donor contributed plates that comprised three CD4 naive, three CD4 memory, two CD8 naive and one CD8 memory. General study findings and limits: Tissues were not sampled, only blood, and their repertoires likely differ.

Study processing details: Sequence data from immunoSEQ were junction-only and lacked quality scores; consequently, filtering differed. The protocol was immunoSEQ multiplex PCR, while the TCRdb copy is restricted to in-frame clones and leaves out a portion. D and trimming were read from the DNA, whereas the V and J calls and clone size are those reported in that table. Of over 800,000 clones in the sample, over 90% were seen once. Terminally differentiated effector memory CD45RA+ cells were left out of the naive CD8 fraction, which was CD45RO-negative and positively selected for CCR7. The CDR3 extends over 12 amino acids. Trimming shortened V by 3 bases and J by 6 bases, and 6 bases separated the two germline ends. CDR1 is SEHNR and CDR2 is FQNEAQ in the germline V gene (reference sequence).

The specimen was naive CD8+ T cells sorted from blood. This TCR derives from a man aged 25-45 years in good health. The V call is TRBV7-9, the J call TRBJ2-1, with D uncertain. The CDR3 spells CASSFSVNEQFF. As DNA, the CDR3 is TGTGCCAGCAGCTTTTCCGTCAATGAGCAGTTCTTC.